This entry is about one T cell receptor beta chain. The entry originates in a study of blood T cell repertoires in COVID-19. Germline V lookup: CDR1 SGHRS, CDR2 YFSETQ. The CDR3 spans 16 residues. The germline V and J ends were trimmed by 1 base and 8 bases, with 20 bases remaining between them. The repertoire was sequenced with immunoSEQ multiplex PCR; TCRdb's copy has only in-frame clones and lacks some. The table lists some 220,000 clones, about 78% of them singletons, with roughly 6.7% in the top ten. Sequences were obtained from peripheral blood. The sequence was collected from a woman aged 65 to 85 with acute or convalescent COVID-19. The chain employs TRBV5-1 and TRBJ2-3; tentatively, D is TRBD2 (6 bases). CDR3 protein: CASSLRASAGVGTQYF. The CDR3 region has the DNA TGCGCCAGCAGCTTGAGGGCTAGCGCTGGCGTAGGTACGCAGTATTTT.